Following are 15 T cell receptor beta chains from one sample sequenced in a study of chemoradiotherapy in HPV16-positive cancers. This table comes from immunoSEQ multiplex PCR, and its TCRdb copy is limited to in-frame clones, with some not included. Among fewer than 20,000 clones listed, around nine tenths were seen once. The sample here was blood, taken from a patient who underwent chemoradiotherapy. These receptors came from a human donor with HPV-associated anogenital cancer.

The rearrangement uses TRBV11-2 and TRBJ2-7; 9 positions match TRBD2. The germline V gene encodes CDR1 SGHAT and CDR2 FQNNGV. Trimming took 2 bases from V and 0 from J; bases not matched to a gene: 2. There are 15 residues in the CDR3. The DNA of the CDR3 is TGTGCCAGCAGCTTAAATAGCGGGGGCTCCTACGAGCAGTACTTC. It is translated as CASSLNSGGSYEQYF.

This chain joins TRBV18 and TRBJ2-7; the D is unclear. The CDR3 is made up of 15 amino acids. The ends were cut back, 1 base at V and 5 bases at J, with 15 bases in the middle. Germline values: CDR1 KGHSH, CDR2 LQKENI. The CDR3 loop is CASSPLFPPKNEQYF. The DNA of the CDR3 is TGTGCCAGCTCACCACTCTTTCCTCCGAAGAACGAGCAGTACTTC.

The chain joins TRBV2 to TRBJ2-7, with TRBD1 matching over 10 bases. Germline trimming cut 6 bases from V and 7 bases from J; bases unmatched to any gene: 9. In germline, CDR1 is SNHLY, CDR2 FYNNEI. The CDR3 covers 14 residues. CDR3 sequence reads: CASSRIGTGVEQYF. CDR3 bases: TGTGCCAGCAGCAGAATTGGGACAGGGGTGGAGCAGTACTTC.

J is TRBJ2-7 and V is TRBV15, with no clear D. The V gene's germline CDR1 is LNHNV and CDR2 YYDKDF (reference sequence). The CDR3 is 13 residues long. Deletions cut 3 bases from V and 3 bases from J, with 9 bases between. CDR3 residues: CATSRNWGYEQYF. The DNA of the CDR3 is TGTGCCACCAGCAGGAACTGGGGCTACGAGCAGTACTTC.

The J gene is TRBJ1-1, the V gene TRBV10-1; TRBD1 matches 9 bases. Per the germline V gene, CDR1 is WNHNN and CDR2 is SYGVQD (reference sequence). Trimming cost V 4 bases and J 3 bases; bases outside gene matches: 6. The CDR3 extends over 15 amino acids. DNA for the CDR3: TGCGCCAGCAGTGCAGTGGACAGGGGATACACTGAAGCTTTCTTT. Protein sequence: CASSAVDRGYTEAFF.

V is TRBV5-6 and J is TRBJ1-1; no reliable D call. CDR1 and CDR2 (germline): SGHDT, YYEEEE. V was pared by 4 bases and J by 2 bases, with 9 bases between. CDR3 length: 13 amino acids. CDR3 sequence: CASSRPINTEAFF. CDR3 coding DNA: TGTGCCAGCAGCCGCCCGATAAACACTGAAGCTTTCTTT.

J is TRBJ1-3 and V is TRBV4-1; D is undetermined. V lost 1 base and J lost 0, with 10 bases in between. CDR3 length equals 16 residues. The V gene's germline CDR1 is MGHRA and CDR2 YSYEKL. The CDR3 loop is CASSQVIHPSGNTIYF. As DNA, the CDR3 is TGCGCCAGCAGCCAAGTCATACACCCCTCTGGAAACACCATATATTTT.

The gene calls are TRBV9 and TRBJ2-3, with 8 nucleotides matching TRBD1. The CDR3 is made up of 16 amino acids. Germline V gene lookup returns CDR1 SGDLS and CDR2 YYNGEE. V lost 0 bases and J lost 3; bases outside the gene matches: 6. The CDR3 loop reads CASSVEGGQGTDTQYF. CDR3 bases: TGTGCCAGCAGCGTAGAGGGCGGACAGGGTACAGATACGCAGTATTTT.

This CDR3 reads CASSLTPTGTGGSGANVLTF. The CDR3 DNA follows: TGCGCCAGCAGCTTGACCCCAACCGGGACAGGGGGCTCTGGGGCCAACGTCCTGACTTTC. The chain carries TRBV5-1 and TRBJ2-6; 11 nucleotides align to TRBD1. Germline lookup yields CDR1 SGHRS and CDR2 YFSETQ. The CDR3 contains 20 residues. V lost 1 base to trimming and J lost 0 bases; unmatched junction nucleotides: 9.

The V call is TRBV29-1, the J call TRBJ1-6; D might be TRBD1 (5 bases). CDR3 length: 13 residues. V was clipped by 8 bases and J by 6 bases, with 14 bases between them. Per the germline V gene, CDR1 is SQVTM and CDR2 is ANQGSEA. The CDR3 DNA follows: TGCAGCTCGCAGGAGGGGCCTAATTCACCCCTCCACTTT. Encoded protein: CSSQEGPNSPLHF.

This rearrangement joins TRBV5-1 to TRBJ1-1, with D possibly being TRBD1 (6 bases). Germline CDR1 SGHRS, CDR2 YFSETQ. The V end was cut by 7 bases, the J end by 0 bases, with 13 bases between. CDR3 size: 14 residues. CDR3 sequence reads: CASSGGGLNTEAFF. The CDR3 DNA reads as TGCGCCAGCTCCGGAGGGGGGCTGAACACTGAAGCTTTCTTT.

The chain couples TRBV7-9 to TRBJ2-4; no firm D call. V lost 4 bases, J lost 3 bases, and 13 bases lay in between. The CDR3 consists of 15 residues. Germline-derived CDR1 and CDR2 are SEHNR and FQNEAQ (reference sequence). The CDR3 is CASSSPPAHKNIQYF. For the CDR3, the DNA is TGTGCCAGCAGCTCCCCCCCGGCCCACAAAAACATTCAGTACTTC.

V is TRBV28 and J is TRBJ2-7; 7 nucleotides agree with TRBD1. CDR1 MDHEN and CDR2 SYDVKM come from the germline V gene. Trimming removed 5 bases from V and 3 bases from J; junction bases left unmatched: 10. The CDR3 is 15 amino acids. The CDR3 nucleotides are TGTGCCAGCAGTCTCGCGACAGGGTACATCTACGAGCAGTACTTC. Encoded protein: CASSLATGYIYEQYF.

The rearrangement joins TRBV14 to TRBJ2-1, with a weak D call TRBD2 (6 bases). CDR3 size: 16 residues. V was shortened by 0 bases and J by 2 bases, with 11 bases between the two germline ends. Germline V gives CDR1 SGHDN, CDR2 FVKESK. The CDR3 region is CASSQESGRPYNEQFF. In DNA, the CDR3 is TGTGCCAGCAGCCAAGAGAGCGGGCGGCCCTACAATGAGCAGTTCTTC.

The V call is TRBV5-4, the J call TRBJ2-5; 9 bases match TRBD1. Germline-derived CDR1 and CDR2 are SGHNT and YYREEE (reference sequence). This CDR3 is 16 amino acids long. V gave up 3 bases and J gave up 2 bases; unmatched junction bases: 8. This CDR3 reads CASSSPGQGSQETQYF. The DNA of the CDR3 is TGTGCCAGCAGCTCTCCGGGACAGGGAAGTCAAGAGACCCAGTACTTC.